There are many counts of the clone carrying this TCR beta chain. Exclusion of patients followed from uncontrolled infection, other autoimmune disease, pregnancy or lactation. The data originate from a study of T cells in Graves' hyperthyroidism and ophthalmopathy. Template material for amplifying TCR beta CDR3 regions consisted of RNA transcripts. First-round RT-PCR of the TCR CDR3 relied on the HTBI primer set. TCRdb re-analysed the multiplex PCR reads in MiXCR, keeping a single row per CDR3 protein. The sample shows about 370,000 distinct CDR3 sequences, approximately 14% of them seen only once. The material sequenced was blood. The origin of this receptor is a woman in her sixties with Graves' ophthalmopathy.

This CDR3 is CASSFHPLAGGPINEQFF. The CDR3 DNA reads as TGTGCCAGCAGCTTTCACCCACTAGCGGGAGGGCCAATCAATGAGCAGTTCTTC. The chain combines TRBV7-6 with TRBJ2-1; 13 bases align to TRBD2. This CDR3 is built from 18 residues. The ends lost 3 bases at V and 6 bases at J; junction bases unmatched: 11. The germline gives CDR1 SGHVS, CDR2 FNYEAQ.